One and the same sample provided the 23 T cell receptor beta chains below, sequenced in a study of shared clonotypes between healthy human individuals. Clones were sequenced by immunoSEQ multiplex PCR, and TCRdb holds only the in-frame ones, with some missing. Here the sample spans roughly 490,000 clones, less than 80% being singletons. The sample was PBMCs. These receptors all stem from a woman in her 40s in good health. Some clones in this sample may be carry-over from other donors' samples.

J is TRBJ2-7 and V is TRBV19; 9 nucleotides agree with TRBD1. Germline V gene lookup returns CDR1 LNHDA and CDR2 SQIVND (reference sequence). This CDR3 spans 15 amino acids. Losses at the gene ends were 5 bases for V and 3 bases for J; bases not matched to a gene: 8. CDR3 DNA sequence: TGTGCCAGTAGTCGCCCATTGACAGGGGGCTACGAGCAGTACTTC. Translated: CASSRPLTGGYEQYF.

This clone was found a few times. This rearrangement joins TRBV2 to TRBJ1-6, with D tentatively TRBD1 (5 bases). The CDR3 runs to 14 residues. Trimming stripped 4 bases from V and 8 bases from J, with 12 bases between. The germline gives CDR1 SNHLY, CDR2 FYNNEI. The CDR3: CASSVGQGYSPLHF. As DNA, the CDR3 is TGTGCCAGCAGTGTTGGGCAGGGTTATTCACCCCTCCACTTT.

The J gene is TRBJ1-2, the V gene TRBV15, with D possibly TRBD1 on 5 matching bases. The V end lost 0 bases, the J end lost 4 bases, and 9 bases lay between the germline ends. The germline V gene encodes CDR1 LNHNV and CDR2 YYDKDF (reference sequence). The CDR3 length is 14 residues. CDR3 residues: CATSRDGTVYGYTF. CDR3 nucleotide sequence: TGTGCCACCAGCAGAGACGGGACCGTCTATGGCTACACCTTC.

The sample holds one count of this clone. V gene TRBV7-2 combines with J gene TRBJ2-1, with TRBD2 as a possible D gene (5 bases). Trimming cost V 3 bases and J 6 bases, with 12 bases left between them. Germline CDR1 and CDR2: SGHTA and FQGNSA. The CDR3 sequence is 14 residues long. CDR3 nucleotides: TGTGCCAGCAGCTTCCCCTATCGGGGCAATGAGCAGTTCTTC. Its protein is CASSFPYRGNEQFF.

For this clone: Its ends do not fully match the called genes, so a read error is possible. Written as DNA, the CDR3 is TGTGCCAGCCTAAGATGGGACATCTTGCACTTC. Translated, it gives CASLRWDILHF. This chain links TRBV6-1 with TRBJ2-5; tentatively, D is TRBD1 (6 bases). CDR3 length: 11 residues. The V gene's germline CDR1 is MNHNS and CDR2 SASEGT.

The V gene is TRBV23-1, the J gene TRBJ1-5; the D gene is possibly TRBD1 (5 bases). TRBV23-1 falls under the ORF class, with uncertain function. V was pared by 1 base and J by 0 bases, with 10 bases between. This CDR3 contains 16 residues. The CDR3 reads CASSQWGRYSNQPQHF. CDR3 bases: TGCGCCAGCAGTCAATGGGGCAGGTATAGCAATCAGCCCCAGCATTTT.

The V gene is TRBV15, the J gene TRBJ2-4; D might be TRBD1 or TRBD2, each matching 6 bases. CDR1 and CDR2 (germline): LNHNV, YYDKDF (reference sequence). The ends were cut back, 4 bases at V and 8 bases at J, with 15 bases in the middle. This CDR3 has 14 residues. The chain's CDR3 is CATSTNTGADIQYF. CDR3 in DNA: TGTGCCACCAGCACGAACACGGGGGCGGACATTCAGTACTTC. The complete variable domain, with remaining parts taken from reference TRBV15 and TRBJ2-4, reads DAMVIQNPRYQVTQFGKPVTLSCSQTLNHNVMYWYQQKSSQAPKLLFHYYDKDFNNEADTPDNFQSRRPNTSFCFLDIRSPGLGDTAMYLCATSTNTGADIQYFGAGTRLSVL.

V usage is TRBV9 and J usage is TRBJ2-7, with 8 bases aligning to TRBD2. V gave up 4 bases and J gave up 3 bases; unmatched junction bases: 12. Germline V CDR1 and CDR2: SGDLS, YYNGEE. The CDR3 sequence is 16 residues long. As DNA, the CDR3 is TGTGCCAGCAGCCCACCCGGGATAGCGGGAATCTACGAGCAGTACTTC. Translated, it gives CASSPPGIAGIYEQYF.

Only a few counts were recorded for this clone. This sequence is one base from a far larger clone and is likely a read error. The rearrangement uses TRBV25-1 and TRBJ1-2; TRBD1 might be the D (6 bases). CDR1 is MGHDK, CDR2 SYGVNS, per germline. V lost 2 bases and J 4 bases, leaving 20 bases between the germline ends. There are 17 residues in the CDR3. CDR3 sequence: CASSEEPGADSCYGYTF. CDR3 DNA: TGTGCCAGCAGTGAAGAGCCAGGGGCCGATTCTTGCTATGGCTACACCTTC.

This chain uses TRBV5-1 with TRBJ2-1, with 9 positions matching TRBD2. Germline CDR1 reads SGHRS; CDR2 reads YFSETQ. V lost 2 bases, J lost 0 bases, and 12 bases stayed unmatched. The CDR3 runs to 19 residues. The CDR3 is CASSFVPGLAGGSYNEQFF. In nucleotides, the CDR3 is TGCGCCAGCAGCTTCGTCCCGGGACTAGCCGGAGGCTCCTACAATGAGCAGTTCTTC.

The V and J genes are TRBV7-2 and TRBJ2-2, with D uncertain. Per the germline V gene, CDR1 is SGHTA and CDR2 is FQGNSA. The V end was cut by 2 bases, the J end by 2 bases, with 12 bases between. CDR3 length: 16 residues. As DNA, the CDR3 is TGTGCCAGCAGCTTATCGGCCGGTACAAACACCGGGGAGCTGTTTTTT. It specifies CASSLSAGTNTGELFF.

The chain employs TRBV7-3 and TRBJ2-7; D perhaps matches TRBD2 (6 bases). The better agreement between TRBJ2-1 and the DNA end casts doubt on the J call. The CDR3 covers 13 residues. CDR1 and CDR2 from the germline V gene are SGHTA and FQGTGA. This chain's CDR3 is CASSLASDNEQFF. The CDR3 DNA reads as TGTGCCAGCAGCTTAGCTAGCGACAATGAGCAGTTCTTC.

The rearrangement uses TRBV7-8 and TRBJ1-5, with no clear D. The germline V gene has CDR1 SGHVS and CDR2 FQNEAQ. There are 13 residues in the CDR3. Deletions cut 1 base from V and 3 bases from J, with 4 bases between. The CDR3 nucleotides read TGTGCCAGCAGCTTAGAGGCCAATCAGCCCCAGCATTTT. Protein: CASSLEANQPQHF.

The chain joins TRBV7-9 to TRBJ2-7, with 7 bases matching TRBD2. V dropped 4 bases and J dropped 7; count of bases not matched to a gene: 7. The CDR3 sequence is 13 residues long. Germline V CDR1 and CDR2: SEHNR, FQNEAQ (reference sequence). This CDR3 is CASSWGRDGEQYF. The CDR3 DNA reads as TGTGCCAGCAGCTGGGGGAGGGACGGGGAGCAGTACTTC. Full variable domain (remainder filled in from reference TRBV7-9 and TRBJ2-7): DTGVSQNPRHKITKRGQNVTFRCDPISEHNRLYWYRQTLGQGPEFLTYFQNEAQLEKSRLLSDRFSAERPKGSFSTLEIQRTEQGDSAMYLCASSWGRDGEQYFGPGTRLTVT.

The rearrangement joins TRBV30 to TRBJ1-1, with D maybe TRBD1 (6 bases). This CDR3 region has 14 residues. Trimming cost V 7 bases and J 4 bases, with 19 bases left between them. The germline V gene has CDR1 GTSNPN and CDR2 SVGIG (reference sequence). CDR3 in DNA: TGTGCCTACACGAAGGGGGGGCACCGCACTGAAGCTTTCTTT. It is translated as CAYTKGGHRTEAFF.

The chain links TRBV7-3 to TRBJ2-3, with D perhaps TRBD1 or TRBD2 (6 bases each). V was cut by 3 bases and J by 2 bases, with 12 bases left in between. From germline, CDR1 is SGHTA and CDR2 FQGTGA. The CDR3 has 15 amino acids. CDR3 in amino acids: CASSLGGLDTDTQYF. The DNA for the CDR3 is TGTGCCAGCAGCTTGGGGGGCCTCGACACAGATACGCAGTATTTT.

This clone has just a few counts. The genes are TRBV5-1 and TRBJ2-7, with no clear D. Germline V gene sequence: CDR1 SGHRS, CDR2 YFSETQ. Trimming removed 4 bases from V and 2 bases from J, with 13 bases in between. This CDR3 has 14 residues. Here the CDR3 DNA reads TGCGCCAGCAGCCTGGAGTACTCCGCCTACGAGCAGTACTTC. Translating gives CASSLEYSAYEQYF. The whole variable domain, filled in from reference TRBV5-1 and TRBJ2-7, reads KAGVTQTPRYLIKTRGQQVTLSCSPISGHRSVSWYQQTPGQGLQFLFEYFSETQRNKGNFPGRFSGRQFSNSRSEMNVSTLELGDSALYLCASSLEYSAYEQYFGPGTRLTVT.

The genes are TRBV4-1 and TRBJ1-5, with D hard to call. The V gene's germline CDR1 is MGHRA and CDR2 YSYEKL. CDR3 length equals 15 residues. The germline V and J ends were trimmed by 0 bases and 5 bases, with 11 bases remaining between them. CDR3 sequence: CASSQETTGYQPQHF. CDR3 coding DNA: TGCGCCAGCAGCCAAGAAACGACTGGGTATCAGCCCCAGCATTTT.

The chain recombines TRBV28 with TRBJ1-1; D is ambiguous. Trimming cost V 4 bases and J 5 bases, with 11 bases left between them. Per germline, CDR1 MDHEN and CDR2 SYDVKM. CDR3 length: 13 residues. For the CDR3, the DNA is TGTGCCAGCAGTTCCCGATTTTCTACTGAAGCTTTCTTT. Its protein product is CASSSRFSTEAFF. The whole variable domain, remainder taken from reference TRBV28 and TRBJ1-1, is DVKVTQSSRYLVKRTGEKVFLECVQDMDHENMFWYRQDPGLGLRLIYFSYDVKMKEKGDIPEGYSVSREKKERFSLILESASTNQTSMYLCASSSRFSTEAFFGQGTRLTVV.

This clone was detected ten times or more. This sequence joins TRBV6-4 and TRBJ2-6; no definite D call. The CDR3 length is 15 residues. Per germline, CDR1 MRHNA and CDR2 SNTAGT. The V and J ends lost 2 bases and 4 bases respectively, with 9 bases between them. DNA of the CDR3: TGTGCCAGCAGTGACGTGGGGTCCGGGGCCAACGTCCTGACTTTC. Protein sequence: CASSDVGSGANVLTF.

The chain links TRBV5-1 to TRBJ2-5; D not resolved. The CDR3 runs to 16 residues. V shed 4 bases and J shed 2 bases, with 18 bases lying between them. The germline V gene has CDR1 SGHRS and CDR2 YFSETQ. CDR3 sequence: CASSPGPTTTQETQYF. The CDR3 DNA is TGCGCCAGCAGCCCGGGTCCGACAACTACACAAGAGACCCAGTACTTC.

The CDR3 region is CARDNEQFF. The CDR3 DNA is TGCGCCAGAGACAATGAGCAGTTCTTC. J is TRBJ2-1 and V is TRBV23-1; D is unclear. TRBV23-1 is placed among ORFs of uncertain function. The CDR3 is 9 residues long. V lost 9 bases, J lost 5 bases, and 2 bases lay in between.

This clone appeared a single time. This chain uses TRBV19 with TRBJ1-2; D is unresolved. V dropped 7 bases and J dropped 1 base, with 16 bases sitting between them. The CDR3 is 15 residues long. Germline assignment: CDR1 LNHDA and CDR2 SQIVND (reference sequence). The CDR3 sequence is CASTETRQVNYGYTF. CDR3 DNA: TGTGCCAGTACCGAAACCCGGCAGGTTAACTATGGCTACACCTTC. Full variable domain (missing parts from reference TRBV19 and TRBJ1-2): DGGITQSPKYLFRKEGQNVTLSCEQNLNHDAMYWYRQDPGQGLRLIYYSQIVNDFQKGDIAEGYSVSREKKESFPLTVTSAQKNPTAFYLCASTETRQVNYGYTFGSGTRLTVV.